The 31 T cell receptor beta chains presented below share a single source sample, sequenced in a study of shared clonotypes between healthy human individuals. The table came from immunoSEQ multiplex PCR; TCRdb's copy has only in-frame clones and leaves some out. The table includes a few hundred thousand clones, around 70% detected once. The specimen was memory CD4+ T cells sorted from blood. Subset denoted: CD45RA-negative fraction. The source of these receptors is a man younger than 40 in good health.

The V and J genes are TRBV9 and TRBJ2-3, with TRBD2 matching 7 bases. Trimming at V came to 4 bases and at J to 0 bases, leaving 5 bases not matched to a gene. The CDR3 loop spans 15 amino acids. The germline CDR1 and CDR2 sequences are SGDLS and YYNGEE. The chain's CDR3 is CASSPRDYSTDTQYF. The CDR3 DNA follows: TGTGCCAGCAGCCCCCGGGACTATAGCACAGATACGCAGTATTTT.

The rearrangement links TRBV15 to TRBJ1-5; D perhaps matches TRBD1 (5 bases). CDR1 and CDR2 from the germline V gene are LNHNV and YYDKDF (reference sequence). Trimming removed 2 bases at V and 2 bases at J, with 13 bases between. This CDR3 has 16 residues. The DNA of the CDR3 is TGTGCCACCAGCAGAAGCCTCGGGGGGGGCAATCAGCCCCAGCATTTT. This sequence encodes CATSRSLGGGNQPQHF. The variable domain in full, with the rest retrieved from reference TRBV15 and TRBJ1-5, is DAMVIQNPRYQVTQFGKPVTLSCSQTLNHNVMYWYQQKSSQAPKLLFHYYDKDFNNEADTPDNFQSRRPNTSFCFLDIRSPGLGDTAMYLCATSRSLGGGNQPQHFGDGTRLSIL.

The genes are TRBV7-8 and TRBJ2-7; 13 positions agree with TRBD2. V trimming: 4 bases; J trimming: 2 bases; junction bases outside the gene matches: 2. CDR3 length: 15 residues. Per germline, CDR1 SGHVS and CDR2 FQNEAQ. The CDR3 reads CASSWGLAGTYEQYF. The DNA of the CDR3 is TGTGCCAGCAGCTGGGGACTAGCGGGAACCTACGAGCAGTACTTC.

The chain couples TRBV5-6 to TRBJ2-4; a possible D gene is TRBD1 (6 bases). The germline gives CDR1 SGHDT, CDR2 YYEEEE. This CDR3 comprises 14 residues. The V and J ends lost 1 base and 5 bases respectively, with 10 bases between them. CDR3 protein: CASSLPPGENIQYF. In DNA, the CDR3 is TGTGCCAGCAGCTTGCCCCCAGGGGAAAACATTCAGTACTTC.

The chain has TRBV7-2 and TRBJ2-3; D is ambiguous. This CDR3 is 12 amino acids long. Germline assignment: CDR1 SGHTA and CDR2 FQGNSA. Trimming took 5 bases from V and 2 from J, leaving 5 bases between them. The CDR3 here is CASSPHTDTQYF. DNA for the CDR3: TGTGCCAGCAGCCCACACACAGATACGCAGTATTTT.

The rearrangement links TRBV25-1 to TRBJ1-2; possibly TRBD1 for D (6 bases). The CDR3 length is 14 residues. The V gene lost 1 base and the J gene lost 5 bases, with 11 bases spanning the gap. Per the germline V gene, CDR1 is MGHDK and CDR2 is SYGVNS. CDR3 sequence reads: CASSESGGQYGYTF. As DNA, the CDR3 is TGTGCCAGCAGTGAATCGGGGGGACAATATGGCTACACCTTC.

The chain links TRBV7-2 to TRBJ1-1; D remains ambiguous. CDR3 length equals 15 residues. Deletions cut 5 bases from V and 10 bases from J, with 23 bases between. Looked up from germline, CDR1 is SGHTA and CDR2 is FQGNSA. CDR3 region: CASSRNPNIAMVAFF. As DNA, the CDR3 is TGTGCCAGCAGCCGAAATCCGAACATTGCGATGGTAGCTTTCTTT.

V usage is TRBV6-1 and J usage is TRBJ1-5; D not certain. The germline CDR1 and CDR2 sequences are MNHNS and SASEGT. The CDR3 extends over 14 amino acids. Between the trimmed V and J ends, which lost 6 bases and 1 base, there was a span of 10 bases. The CDR3 is CASRSRESNQPQHF. The CDR3 coding sequence is TGTGCCAGCAGATCCCGGGAGAGCAATCAGCCCCAGCATTTT.

This clone was found once. V gene TRBV19 combines with J gene TRBJ2-4, with D tentatively TRBD1 or TRBD2 (5 bases each). CDR1 is LNHDA, CDR2 SQIVND, per germline (reference sequence). V dropped 5 bases and J dropped 0 bases, with 26 bases sitting between them. CDR3 size: 20 residues. The CDR3 region is CASSSRSGAGERLAKNIQYF. CDR3 sequence (DNA): TGTGCCAGTAGTTCCAGATCCGGGGCTGGCGAGCGATTAGCCAAAAACATTCAGTACTTC.

J is TRBJ1-5 and V is TRBV30; no reliable D call. This CDR3 spans 14 amino acids. Germline assignment: CDR1 GTSNPN and CDR2 SVGIG (reference sequence). The V end was cut by 2 bases, the J end by 3 bases, with 11 bases between. In DNA form, the CDR3 reads TGTGCCTGGAGTAGCGGGGTCCCCAATCAGCCCCAGCATTTT. This gives the protein CAWSSGVPNQPQHF.

The CDR3 DNA reads TGTGCCAGCAGTTGGACAGGGAATCAGCCCCAGCATTTT. Translated, it gives CASSWTGNQPQHF. The rearrangement links TRBV6-1 to TRBJ1-5; the match to TRBD1 covers 8 bases. Germline V gene lookup returns CDR1 MNHNS and CDR2 SASEGT. The junction had 1 base not matched to a gene; V was cut back by 5 bases and J by 4 bases. The CDR3 runs to 13 residues.

This chain links TRBV11-2 with TRBJ2-1; D might be TRBD2 (5 bases). With 3 bases removed from V and 6 bases from J, the gap between germline ends came to 21 bases. This CDR3 contains 17 residues. Germline V CDR1 and CDR2: SGHAT, FQNNGV. CDR3 bases: TGTGCCAGCAGCTTCGTTTCGGGGAGTTTAAGGCCCAATGAGCAGTTCTTC. It translates to CASSFVSGSLRPNEQFF.

V gene TRBV11-2 combines with J gene TRBJ2-1; 7 nucleotides agree with TRBD1. V gave up 5 bases and J gave up 13 bases; unmatched junction bases: 11. This CDR3 is built from 13 residues. Germline values: CDR1 SGHAT, CDR2 FQNNGV. The CDR3 DNA reads as TGTGCCAGCAGCCGCGAGCCAGACAGGGAACAGTTCTTC. This encodes CASSREPDREQFF.

The chain is built from TRBV6-6 and TRBJ2-5; D not resolved. Germline V CDR1 and CDR2: MNHNY, SVGAGI (reference sequence). V lost 0 bases, J lost 1 base, and 6 bases lay in between. The CDR3 contains 14 residues. CDR3 nucleotides: TGTGCCAGCAGTTACTCCCAGGTCCAAGAGACCCAGTACTTC. Its translation is CASSYSQVQETQYF.

The chain combines TRBV6-5 with TRBJ1-3; possibly TRBD1 for D (5 bases). Germline lookup yields CDR1 MNHEY and CDR2 SVGAGI. The CDR3 is 14 amino acids. V was clipped by 7 bases and J by 0 bases, with 10 bases between them. CDR3 loop: CASKQANSGNTIYF. For the CDR3, the DNA is TGTGCCAGCAAACAGGCAAACTCTGGAAACACCATATATTTT.

The chain uses TRBV2 and TRBJ2-1; D may be TRBD1 (5 bases). The length of the CDR3 is 14 residues. The ends were cut back, 2 bases at V and 7 bases at J, with 12 bases in the middle. Germline loops: CDR1 SNHLY, CDR2 FYNNEI. CDR3 nucleotides: TGTGCCAGCAGTGAAATCATAGGGGCAAATGAGCAGTTCTTC. This gives the protein CASSEIIGANEQFF.

The chain recombines TRBV18 with TRBJ2-1; D could derive from TRBD1 or TRBD2 (6 bases each). Looked up from germline, CDR1 is KGHSH and CDR2 is LQKENI. Trimming pared 4 bases from V and 5 bases from J, leaving 12 bases between. The CDR3 covers 14 residues. The CDR3 is CASSLGGSDNEQFF. The CDR3 DNA reads as TGTGCCAGCTCACTAGGGGGGTCGGACAATGAGCAGTTCTTC.

Of note for this clone: A much bigger clone sits one base away, suggesting this may be a read error. The DNA of the CDR3 is TGTGCCAGCAGTCCTGGGACTAGCGGGAGGAATGAGCAGTTCTTC. Translated, it gives CASSPGTSGRNEQFF. V usage is TRBV11-2 and J usage is TRBJ2-1, with 15 bases lining up with TRBD2. Trimming took 6 bases from V and 7 from J; bases not matched to a gene: 4. CDR1 is SGHAT and CDR2 is FQNNGV in the germline V gene. The CDR3 covers 15 residues.

The rearrangement joins TRBV7-9 to TRBJ2-1, with 10 nucleotides matching TRBD2. This CDR3 is 17 amino acids long. Germline V gives CDR1 SEHNR, CDR2 FQNEAQ (reference sequence). V lost 5 bases and J lost 6; bases outside the gene matches: 13. The DNA for the CDR3 is TGTGCCAGCAGCCAATCTCATCTAGCGGGAGTCCCCAATGAGCAGTTCTTC. It yields the protein CASSQSHLAGVPNEQFF.

The V and J genes are TRBV7-2 and TRBJ2-5; a weak D match, TRBD1 (7 bases). V lost 5 bases and J 3 bases, leaving 22 bases between the germline ends. This CDR3 has 17 amino acids. In germline, CDR1 is SGHTA, CDR2 FQGNSA. CDR3 nucleotides: TGTGCCAGCAGCCCAGGGGGGTTCGTCTCATCAAAAGAGACCCAGTACTTC. This codes for CASSPGGFVSSKETQYF.

This clone was found a few times. Distinct nucleotide sequences in the sample also encode this CDR3. The J gene is TRBJ2-7, the V gene TRBV28, with D possibly being TRBD1 or TRBD2 (5 bases each). This CDR3 spans 12 amino acids. The germline V gene has CDR1 MDHEN and CDR2 SYDVKM. V dropped 6 bases and J dropped 3 bases, with 9 bases sitting between them. The chain's CDR3 is CASRRGVYEQYF. The CDR3 nucleotides read TGTGCCAGCAGAAGGGGAGTCTACGAGCAGTACTTC. The full variable domain, completed using reference TRBV28 and TRBJ2-7, is DVKVTQSSRYLVKRTGEKVFLECVQDMDHENMFWYRQDPGLGLRLIYFSYDVKMKEKGDIPEGYSVSREKKERFSLILESASTNQTSMYLCASRRGVYEQYFGPGTRLTVT.

The J gene is TRBJ2-1, the V gene TRBV11-2; 7 nucleotides align to TRBD2. The CDR3 runs to 15 residues. Per the germline V gene, CDR1 is SGHAT and CDR2 is FQNNGV. V shed 1 base, J shed 9 bases, and the junction held 9 bases outside the gene matches. The CDR3 sequence is CASSLVRESSPEQFF. The CDR3 DNA sequence: TGTGCCAGCAGCTTAGTGCGGGAGTCTTCCCCTGAGCAGTTCTTC.

This clone was found a few times. The V call is TRBV6-6, the J call TRBJ1-2; D not resolved. Deletions cut 0 bases from V and 4 bases from J, with 9 bases between. The germline CDR1 and CDR2 sequences are MNHNY and SVGAGI (reference sequence). The CDR3 contains 14 residues. CDR3 residues: CASSYSADLYGYTF. The CDR3, as DNA: TGTGCCAGCAGTTACTCGGCGGACCTCTATGGCTACACCTTC.

The chain links TRBV18 to TRBJ1-2; 10 bases fit TRBD1. V gave up 4 bases and J gave up 5 bases; unmatched junction bases: 7. The CDR3 sequence is 15 residues long. In germline, CDR1 is KGHSH, CDR2 LQKENI. The CDR3 DNA follows: TGTGCCAGCTCACTTAGGACAGGGGGAGGATATGGCTACACCTTC. Translation: CASSLRTGGGYGYTF.

The chain recombines TRBV11-2 with TRBJ2-7, with D maybe TRBD2 (5 bases). V was trimmed by 2 bases and J by 7 bases, leaving 18 bases between them. Germline CDR1 SGHAT, CDR2 FQNNGV. The CDR3 sequence is 15 residues long. CDR3 DNA: TGTGCCAGCAGCTTAAATAGACTGGGTCGAGGGGAGCAGTACTTC. Protein product: CASSLNRLGRGEQYF.

J is TRBJ2-3 and V is TRBV6-5; tentative D call: TRBD2 (6 bases). In germline, CDR1 is MNHEY, CDR2 SVGAGI. Deletions cut 5 bases from V and 10 bases from J, with 10 bases between. This CDR3 comprises 11 residues. The CDR3 DNA is TGTGCCAGCAGTACGAGACTAGCGCAGTATTTT. Translation gives CASSTRLAQYF.

The chain links TRBV18 to TRBJ2-3, with 9 bases aligning to TRBD2. Germline V gives CDR1 KGHSH, CDR2 LQKENI. Trimming took 6 bases from V and 6 from J; bases not matched to a gene: 7. CDR3 size: 14 residues. CDR3 in amino acids: CASSLAGITDTQYF. CDR3 nucleotides: TGTGCCAGCTCGCTAGCGGGAATAACTGATACGCAGTATTTT.

The chain carries TRBV5-1 and TRBJ2-7, with 9 bases matching TRBD2. This CDR3 is 13 amino acids long. Germline V gene data show CDR1 as SGHRS and CDR2 as YFSETQ. The V segment lost 7 bases and the J segment 2 bases; nucleotides outside the gene matches: 4. CDR3 region: CASSIAGAYEQYF. For the CDR3, the DNA is TGCGCCAGCTCAATAGCGGGAGCCTACGAGCAGTACTTC.

The genes are TRBV2 and TRBJ1-4; D not certain. The germline V gene encodes CDR1 SNHLY and CDR2 FYNNEI. Trimming cost V 6 bases and J 3 bases, with 8 bases left between them. The CDR3 is 13 residues long. DNA of the CDR3: TGTGCCAGCAGCTTTGACCCTAATGAAAAACTGTTTTTT. Translation: CASSFDPNEKLFF.

The chain uses TRBV6-1 and TRBJ1-4; 7 bases fit TRBD1. Germline-derived CDR1 and CDR2 are MNHNS and SASEGT. V trimming: 5 bases; J trimming: 15 bases; junction bases outside the gene matches: 9. This CDR3 is 12 amino acids long. DNA for the CDR3: TGTGCCAGCAGTTGGGACAGACTATGGGTGTTTTTT. This encodes CASSWDRLWVFF.

The chain links TRBV28 to TRBJ1-1; D gene ambiguous. The CDR3 is 13 amino acids. The V end lost 3 bases, the J end lost 0 bases, and 5 bases lay between the germline ends. Per germline, CDR1 MDHEN and CDR2 SYDVKM. CDR3 coding DNA: TGTGCCAGCAGTTTTATACTGAACACTGAAGCTTTCTTT. This encodes CASSFILNTEAFF.